This T cell receptor beta chain derives from a study of low-dose radiotherapy and immunotherapy resistance in tumors. The overall study: Fractions of 1 Gy went to Cohort 2 every two weeks, for 13 Gy over 26 weeks. The treatment that patients received was intravenous nivolumab 240 mg every two weeks plus ipilimumab 1 mg/kg every six weeks. Intravenously given cyclophosphamide 200 mg/m2 followed a two-week schedule that placed each dose one day before radiation and immunotherapy.

With TRAV- and TRBV-specific primers, first-strand cDNA was made, covering the alpha and beta chains. TCR amplification ran 15 to 20 PCR cycles using constant-region and V-primer adapter primers. MiXCR, applied by TCRdb to the reads, yields one record per CDR3 protein. Of 100,000 or so distinct CDR3 sequences in the sample, around 20% were seen once. Time point given: after trial treatment. The sample's treatment: LDRT plus nivolumab, ipilimumab, low-dose cyclophosphamide and aspirin (RACIN trial). The donors' regimen was nivolumab, ipilimumab, aspirin, low-dose cyclophosphamide and low-dose radiotherapy. In its sample, this clonotype was seen many times. The receptor comes from a male donor with prostate cancer. The material was PBMCs, obtained after low-dose radiotherapy plus immunotherapy.

Here the CDR3 reads CASSPGTSGPLTQYF. Written as DNA, the CDR3 is TGTGCCAGCAGCCCCGGGACTAGCGGACCCCTTACCCAGTACTTC. The genes are TRBV5-8 and TRBJ2-5, with 11 bases matching TRBD2. V lost 4 bases, J lost 8 bases, and 10 bases stayed unmatched. The CDR3 covers 15 residues. Germline CDR1 SGHTS, CDR2 YDEGEE.